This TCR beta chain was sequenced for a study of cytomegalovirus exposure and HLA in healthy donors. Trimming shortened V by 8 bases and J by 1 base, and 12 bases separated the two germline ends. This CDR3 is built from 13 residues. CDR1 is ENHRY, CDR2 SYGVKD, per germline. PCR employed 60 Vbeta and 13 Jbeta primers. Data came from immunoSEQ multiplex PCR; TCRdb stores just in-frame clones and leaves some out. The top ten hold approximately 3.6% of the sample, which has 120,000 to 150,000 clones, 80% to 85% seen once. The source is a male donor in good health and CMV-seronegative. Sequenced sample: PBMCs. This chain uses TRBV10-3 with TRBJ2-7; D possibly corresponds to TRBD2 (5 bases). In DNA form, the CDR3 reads TGTGCCATCTCTTCGAGCGGTTCCTACGAGCAGTACTTC. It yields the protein CAISSSGSYEQYF.